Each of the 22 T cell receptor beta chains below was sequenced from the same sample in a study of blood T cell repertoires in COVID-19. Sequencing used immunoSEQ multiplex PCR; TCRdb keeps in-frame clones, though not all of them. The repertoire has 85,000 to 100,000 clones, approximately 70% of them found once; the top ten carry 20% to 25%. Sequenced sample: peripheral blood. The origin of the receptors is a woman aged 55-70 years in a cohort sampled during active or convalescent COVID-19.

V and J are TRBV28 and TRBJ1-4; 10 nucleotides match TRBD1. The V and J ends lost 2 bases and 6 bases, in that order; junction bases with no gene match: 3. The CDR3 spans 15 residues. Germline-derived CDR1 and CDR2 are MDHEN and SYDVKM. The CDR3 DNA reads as TGTGCCAGCAGTTTACCAGGACAGGGGGATGAAAAACTGTTTTTT. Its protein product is CASSLPGQGDEKLFF.

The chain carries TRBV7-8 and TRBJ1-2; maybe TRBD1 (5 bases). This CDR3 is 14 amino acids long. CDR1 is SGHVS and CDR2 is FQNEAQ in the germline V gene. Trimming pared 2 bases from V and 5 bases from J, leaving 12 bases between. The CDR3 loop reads CASSLRAGLYGYTF. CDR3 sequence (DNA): TGTGCCAGCAGCTTACGGGCAGGGCTTTATGGCTACACCTTC.

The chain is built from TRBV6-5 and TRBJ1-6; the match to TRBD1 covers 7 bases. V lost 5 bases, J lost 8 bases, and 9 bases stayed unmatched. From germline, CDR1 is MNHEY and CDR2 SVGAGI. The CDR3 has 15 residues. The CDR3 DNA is TGTGCCAGCAGTCTAGGACAGGTTTTAGATTCACCCCTCCACTTT. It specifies CASSLGQVLDSPLHF.

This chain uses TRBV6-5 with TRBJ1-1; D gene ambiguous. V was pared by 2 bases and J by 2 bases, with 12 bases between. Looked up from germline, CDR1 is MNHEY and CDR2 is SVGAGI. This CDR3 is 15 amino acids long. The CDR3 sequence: CASSYREAGNTEAFF. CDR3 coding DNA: TGTGCCAGCAGTTACAGGGAGGCAGGAAACACTGAAGCTTTCTTT.

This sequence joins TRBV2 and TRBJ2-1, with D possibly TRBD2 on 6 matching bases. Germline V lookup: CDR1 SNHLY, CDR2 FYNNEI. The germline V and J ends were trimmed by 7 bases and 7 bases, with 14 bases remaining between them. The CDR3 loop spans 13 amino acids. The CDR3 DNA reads TGTGCCAGCACCCCCAGCGGGTGGAATGAGCAGTTCTTC. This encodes CASTPSGWNEQFF.

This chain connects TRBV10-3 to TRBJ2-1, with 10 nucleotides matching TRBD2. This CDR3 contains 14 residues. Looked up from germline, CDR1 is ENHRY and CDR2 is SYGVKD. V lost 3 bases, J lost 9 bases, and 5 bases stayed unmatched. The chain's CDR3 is CAISDVLAGIEQFF. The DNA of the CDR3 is TGTGCCATCAGTGATGTACTAGCGGGGATTGAGCAGTTCTTC.

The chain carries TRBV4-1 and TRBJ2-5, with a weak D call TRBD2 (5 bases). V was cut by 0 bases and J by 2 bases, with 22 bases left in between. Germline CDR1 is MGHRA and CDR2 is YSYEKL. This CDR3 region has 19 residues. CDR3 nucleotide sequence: TGCGCCAGCAGCCAAGATCTTTTATTCGGGGAGAAGTTTCAAGAGACCCAGTACTTC. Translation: CASSQDLLFGEKFQETQYF.

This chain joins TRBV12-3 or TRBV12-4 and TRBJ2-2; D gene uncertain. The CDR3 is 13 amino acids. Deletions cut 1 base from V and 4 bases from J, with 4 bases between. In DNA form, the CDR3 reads TGTGCCAGCAGTTTAGTAGCCACCGGGGAGCTGTTTTTT. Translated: CASSLVATGELFF.

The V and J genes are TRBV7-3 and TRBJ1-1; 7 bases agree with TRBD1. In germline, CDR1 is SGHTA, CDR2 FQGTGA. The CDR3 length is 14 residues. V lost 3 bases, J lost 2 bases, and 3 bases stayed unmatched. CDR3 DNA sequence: TGTGCCAGCAGCTTGACAGGGCCAAACACTGAAGCTTTCTTT. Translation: CASSLTGPNTEAFF.

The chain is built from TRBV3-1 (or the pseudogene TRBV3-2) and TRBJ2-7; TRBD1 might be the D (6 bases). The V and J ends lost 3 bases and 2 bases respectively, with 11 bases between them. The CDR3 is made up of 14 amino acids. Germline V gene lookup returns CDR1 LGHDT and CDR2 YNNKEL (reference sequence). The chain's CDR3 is CASSHWGPTYEQYF. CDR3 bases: TGTGCCAGCAGCCACTGGGGGCCTACCTACGAGCAGTACTTC.

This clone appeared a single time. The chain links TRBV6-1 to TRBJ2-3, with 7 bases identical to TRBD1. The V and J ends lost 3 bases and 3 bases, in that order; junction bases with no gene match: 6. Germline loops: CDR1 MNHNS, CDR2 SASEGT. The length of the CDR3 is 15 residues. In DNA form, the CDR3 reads TGTGCCAGCAGTGATGGACAGGAGATTACAGATACGCAGTATTTT. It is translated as CASSDGQEITDTQYF.

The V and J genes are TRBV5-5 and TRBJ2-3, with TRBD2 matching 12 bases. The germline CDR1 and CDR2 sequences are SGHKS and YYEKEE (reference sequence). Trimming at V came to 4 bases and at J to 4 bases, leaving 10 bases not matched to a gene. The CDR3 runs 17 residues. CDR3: CASSGPPASGGADTQYF. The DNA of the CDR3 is TGTGCCAGCAGCGGGCCCCCCGCTAGCGGGGGGGCAGATACGCAGTATTTT.

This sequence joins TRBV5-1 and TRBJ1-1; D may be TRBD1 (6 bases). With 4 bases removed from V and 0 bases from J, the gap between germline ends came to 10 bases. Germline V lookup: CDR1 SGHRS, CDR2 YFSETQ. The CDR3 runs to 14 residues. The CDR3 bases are TGCGCCAGCAGCCGGACAGTAATGAACACTGAAGCTTTCTTT. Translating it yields CASSRTVMNTEAFF.

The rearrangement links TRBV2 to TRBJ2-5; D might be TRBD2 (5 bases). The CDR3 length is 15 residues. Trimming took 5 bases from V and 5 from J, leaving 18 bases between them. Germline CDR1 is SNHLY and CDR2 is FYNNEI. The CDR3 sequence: CASSSTRVGGETQYF. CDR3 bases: TGTGCCAGCAGTAGTACTAGGGTGGGCGGGGAGACCCAGTACTTC.

The CDR3 sequence: CATSRDTGGGRSTDTQYF. The CDR3 DNA sequence: TGTGCCACCAGCAGAGATACGGGGGGGGGCCGTAGCACAGATACGCAGTATTTT. The genes are TRBV15 and TRBJ2-3; 8 positions match TRBD2. V shed 0 bases and J 0 bases; nucleotides not matched to a gene: 8. CDR1 is LNHNV and CDR2 is YYDKDF in the germline V gene (reference sequence). This CDR3 is 18 amino acids long.

The CDR3 protein is CASSMTGMDYEQYF. DNA of the CDR3: TGTGCCAGCAGTATGACAGGGATGGACTACGAGCAGTACTTC. The V gene is TRBV7-3, the J gene TRBJ2-7, with TRBD1 matching over 7 bases. The CDR3 covers 14 residues. Germline trimming cut 6 bases from V and 3 bases from J; bases unmatched to any gene: 8. Germline values: CDR1 SGHTA, CDR2 FQGTGA.

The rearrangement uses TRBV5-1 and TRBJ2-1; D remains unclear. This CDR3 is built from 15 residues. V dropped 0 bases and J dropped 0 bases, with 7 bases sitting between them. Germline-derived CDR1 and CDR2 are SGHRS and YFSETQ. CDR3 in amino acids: CASSLVADSYNEQFF. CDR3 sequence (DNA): TGCGCCAGCAGCTTGGTGGCAGACTCCTACAATGAGCAGTTCTTC. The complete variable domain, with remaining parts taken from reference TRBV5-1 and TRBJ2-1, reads KAGVTQTPRYLIKTRGQQVTLSCSPISGHRSVSWYQQTPGQGLQFLFEYFSETQRNKGNFPGRFSGRQFSNSRSEMNVSTLELGDSALYLCASSLVADSYNEQFFGPGTRLTVL.

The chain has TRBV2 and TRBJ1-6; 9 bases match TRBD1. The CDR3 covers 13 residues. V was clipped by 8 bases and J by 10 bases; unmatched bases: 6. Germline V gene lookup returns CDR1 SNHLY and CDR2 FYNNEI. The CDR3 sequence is CASRGQGYSPLHF. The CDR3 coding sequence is TGTGCCAGCCGTGGACAGGGGTACTCACCCCTCCACTTT.

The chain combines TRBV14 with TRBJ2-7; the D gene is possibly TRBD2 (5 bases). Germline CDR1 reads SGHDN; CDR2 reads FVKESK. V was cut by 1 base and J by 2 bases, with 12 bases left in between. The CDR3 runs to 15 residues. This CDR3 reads CASSQVGVGTYEQYF. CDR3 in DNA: TGTGCCAGCAGCCAAGTCGGGGTGGGGACCTACGAGCAGTACTTC.

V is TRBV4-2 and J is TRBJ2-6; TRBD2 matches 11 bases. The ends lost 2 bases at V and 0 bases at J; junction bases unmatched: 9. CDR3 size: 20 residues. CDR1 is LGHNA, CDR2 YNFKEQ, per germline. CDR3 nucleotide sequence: TGTGCCAGCAGCCAACGGGGACCGGGACTAGCGGCCTCTGGGGCCAACGTCCTGACTTTC. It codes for CASSQRGPGLAASGANVLTF.

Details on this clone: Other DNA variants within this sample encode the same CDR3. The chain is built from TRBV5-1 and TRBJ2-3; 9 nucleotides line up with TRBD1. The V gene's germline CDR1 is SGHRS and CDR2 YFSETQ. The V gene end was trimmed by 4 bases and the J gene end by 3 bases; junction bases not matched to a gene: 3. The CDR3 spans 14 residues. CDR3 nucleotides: TGCGCCAGCAGCCCCGGACAGGGGACAGATACGCAGTATTTT. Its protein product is CASSPGQGTDTQYF.

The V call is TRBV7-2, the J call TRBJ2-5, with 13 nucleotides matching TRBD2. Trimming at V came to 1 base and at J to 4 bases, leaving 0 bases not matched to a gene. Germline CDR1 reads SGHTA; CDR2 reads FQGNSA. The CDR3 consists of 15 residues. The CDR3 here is CASSLGLAGGETQYF. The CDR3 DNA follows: TGTGCCAGCAGCTTAGGACTAGCGGGGGGAGAGACCCAGTACTTC.